This T cell receptor (beta chain) was retrieved from a study of blood T cell repertoires in COVID-19. Study-level background: Donors in the United States, Italy and Spain gave samples during acute or convalescent COVID-19. From T cells, B-cell-depleted T cells, or PBMCs came the material, which was cDNA or gDNA.

The V segment lost 0 bases and the J segment 6 bases; nucleotides outside the gene matches: 4. Germline-derived CDR1 and CDR2 are SGDLS and YYNGEE. The CDR3 runs to 15 residues. Original processing methods: Estimated nucleated cell counts came from reference gene primer amplification. Method: immunoSEQ multiplex PCR; TCRdb's copy keeps in-frame clones and lacks some. The V and J calls and the clone size are those of that table, but D and trimming were determined from the DNA. The data show 500,000 to 600,000 clones, with approximately 91% seen just once and less than 9% held by the top ten. Seattle researchers signed up patients amid active infection and tracked them longitudinally.

Sample: peripheral blood. This receptor was identified in a woman in her 50s with COVID-19, enrolled during active disease. The rearrangement joins TRBV9 to TRBJ1-4; 8 nucleotides align to TRBD1. The CDR3 nucleotides read TGTGCCAGCAGCGTAGCCTTGGGACAGGATGAAAAACTGTTTTTT. Protein sequence: CASSVALGQDEKLFF.